The 4 T cell receptor beta chains below all came from one sample that was sequenced in a study of spatial heterogeneity in lung cancer. Study-level points and caveats: Counts of expanded alpha and beta TCRs within tumors tracked the tumor nonsynonymous mutation count.

The time point was: sample taken at primary tumor resection. Their cognate antigens are unknown. Each CDR3 protein gets one entry after TCRdb re-called the 5' RACE reads with MiXCR. This sample has around 150 distinct CDR3 sequences; around two fifths occur once, and the top ten carry roughly three fifths. The sample here was lung tumor tissue, taken at surgery. These receptors originate from a female donor with early-stage non-small cell lung cancer.

As to this clonotype: For a library built for alpha chains, this beta chain is a stray read; little rests on its size. The chain recombines TRBV12-5 with TRBJ2-1; no definite D call. Per germline, CDR1 LGHNT and CDR2 FRNRAP. The germline V and J ends were trimmed by 1 base and 6 bases, with 10 bases remaining between them. The CDR3 covers 14 residues. CDR3 sequence: CASGLGGPTNEQFF. The CDR3 bases are TGTGCTAGTGGTTTGGGAGGCCCTACCAATGAGCAGTTCTTC.

Worth noting for this clonotype: This beta chain is a stray read from a library made for alpha chains; its abundance is not meaningful. The gene calls are TRBV6-5 and TRBJ2-1, with TRBD2 as a possible D gene (5 bases). Trimming stripped 6 bases from V and 0 bases from J, with 9 bases between. The CDR3 has 14 residues. Germline-derived CDR1 and CDR2 are MNHEY and SVGAGI. CDR3 region: CASSERSSYNEQFF. CDR3 coding DNA: TGTGCCAGCAGCGAGCGGAGCTCCTACAATGAGCAGTTCTTC.

A remark on this clonotype: With the library built for alpha chains, this beta chain is off target and its frequency is not meaningful. V gene TRBV2 combines with J gene TRBJ1-5; the D gene is possibly TRBD1 (6 bases). The CDR3 has 14 residues. Trimming shortened V by 6 bases and J by 6 bases, and 15 bases separated the two germline ends. Per germline, CDR1 SNHLY and CDR2 FYNNEI. The CDR3 sequence: CASRGGSGGQPQHF. DNA for the CDR3: TGTGCCAGCAGGGGGGGCTCAGGTGGTCAGCCCCAGCATTTT.

In the case of this clonotype: This beta chain lies outside the target of a library built for alpha chains; its clone size means little. The J gene is TRBJ2-7, the V gene TRBV7-2; 9 bases align to TRBD2. Germline V CDR1 and CDR2: SGHTA, FQGNSA. The junction had 10 bases not matched to a gene; V was cut back by 3 bases and J by 4 bases. This CDR3 region has 16 residues. The DNA for the CDR3 is TGTGCCAGCAGCTTCGAAGAGAGACTAGCGGCTTACGAGCAGTACTTC. It specifies CASSFEERLAAYEQYF.